This T cell receptor beta chain appears in the sequencing data of a study of OX40 agonist ivuxolimab in advanced cancers. For the study at large: Patients were treated with intravenous ivuxolimab, dosed at 0.01 to 10 mg/kg and infused every 2 weeks. Two cutaneous melanoma patients and one hepatocellular carcinoma patient, three in all, had partial responses.

The CDR3 totals 16 residues. Germline trimming cut 4 bases from V and 3 bases from J; bases unmatched to any gene: 8. Germline V gene data show CDR1 as SGHRS and CDR2 as YFSETQ. Points from the study as a whole: Nonresponders included some who also had low normalized T-cell clonal expansion.

Libraries were prepared by immunoSEQ multiplex PCR; TCRdb keeps only in-frame clonotypes and omits some of them. The sample records some 70,000 clones, approximately 90% being singletons. As concerns this clone: Antigen specificity is unknown.

Here the sequenced sample was CD4+ or CD8+ T cells sorted from blood, taken in a trial of the OX40 agonist ivuxolimab. The genes are TRBV5-1 and TRBJ2-2; 8 bases fit TRBD1. The receptor's source is an adult with an advanced solid tumor such as melanoma, head and neck, liver or kidney cancer. The CDR3 loop reads CASSPPGTGDTGELFF. In DNA form, the CDR3 reads TGCGCCAGCAGCCCCCCTGGGACAGGAGACACCGGGGAGCTGTTTTTT.